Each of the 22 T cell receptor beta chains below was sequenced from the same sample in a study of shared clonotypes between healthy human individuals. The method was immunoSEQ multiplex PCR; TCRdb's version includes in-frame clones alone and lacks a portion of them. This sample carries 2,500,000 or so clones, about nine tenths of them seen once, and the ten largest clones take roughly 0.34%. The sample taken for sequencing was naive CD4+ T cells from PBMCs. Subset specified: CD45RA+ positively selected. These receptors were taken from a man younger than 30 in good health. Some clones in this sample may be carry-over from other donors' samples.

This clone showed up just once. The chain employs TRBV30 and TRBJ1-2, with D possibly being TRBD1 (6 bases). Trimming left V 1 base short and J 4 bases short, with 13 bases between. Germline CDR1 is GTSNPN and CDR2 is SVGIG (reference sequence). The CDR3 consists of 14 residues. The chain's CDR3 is CAWSAYREGYGYTF. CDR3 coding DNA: TGTGCCTGGAGTGCCTACAGGGAGGGCTATGGCTACACCTTC.

The CDR3 protein is CASSPLGGGTDNEQFF. DNA for the CDR3: TGTGCCAGCAGCCCCCTAGGGGGAGGGACAGACAATGAGCAGTTCTTC. V is TRBV5-6 and J is TRBJ2-1; perhaps D is TRBD1 or TRBD2 (7 bases each). This CDR3 contains 16 residues. Trimming removed 4 bases at V and 5 bases at J, with 19 bases between. Per germline, CDR1 SGHDT and CDR2 YYEEEE.

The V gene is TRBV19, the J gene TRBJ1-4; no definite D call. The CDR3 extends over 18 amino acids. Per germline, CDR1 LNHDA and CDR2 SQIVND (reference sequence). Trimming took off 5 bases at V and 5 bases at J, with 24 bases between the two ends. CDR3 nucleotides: TGTGCCAGTAGTGGCAAGTTCTGGCTCCGGGTTTTCAATGAAAAACTGTTTTTT. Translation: CASSGKFWLRVFNEKLFF.

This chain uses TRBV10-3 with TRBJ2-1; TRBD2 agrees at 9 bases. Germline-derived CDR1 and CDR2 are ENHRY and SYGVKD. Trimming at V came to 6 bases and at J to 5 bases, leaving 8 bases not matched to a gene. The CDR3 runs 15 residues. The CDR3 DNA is TGTGCCATCAGAAACGAAGCGGGAGGTCACAATGAGCAGTTCTTC. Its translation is CAIRNEAGGHNEQFF.

DNA for the CDR3: TGTGCCAGCAGCGGAGGGGTTGCGGGAGGGCCGTCCTACGAGCAGTACTTC. Protein sequence: CASSGGVAGGPSYEQYF. V gene TRBV9 combines with J gene TRBJ2-7; TRBD2 agrees at 9 bases. CDR3 length: 17 amino acids. CDR1 and CDR2 (germline): SGDLS, YYNGEE. V shed 3 bases, J shed 1 base, and the junction held 11 bases outside the gene matches.

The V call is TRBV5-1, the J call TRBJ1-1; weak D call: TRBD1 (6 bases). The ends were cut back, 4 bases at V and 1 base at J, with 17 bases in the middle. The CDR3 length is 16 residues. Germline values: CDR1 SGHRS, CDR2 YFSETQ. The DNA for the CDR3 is TGCGCCAGCAGCCCTGGTGGGGGGCGGAGGAACACTGAAGCTTTCTTT. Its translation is CASSPGGGRRNTEAFF.

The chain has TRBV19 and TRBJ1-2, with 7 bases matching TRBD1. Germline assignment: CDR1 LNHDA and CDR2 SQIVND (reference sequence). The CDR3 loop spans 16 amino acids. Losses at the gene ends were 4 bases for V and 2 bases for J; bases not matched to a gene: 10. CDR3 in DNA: TGTGCCAGTAGTAATCGGCAGACAGGGTTCAACTATGGCTACACCTTC. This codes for CASSNRQTGFNYGYTF. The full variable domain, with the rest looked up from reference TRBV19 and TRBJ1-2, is DGGITQSPKYLFRKEGQNVTLSCEQNLNHDAMYWYRQDPGQGLRLIYYSQIVNDFQKGDIAEGYSVSREKKESFPLTVTSAQKNPTAFYLCASSNRQTGFNYGYTFGSGTRLTVV.

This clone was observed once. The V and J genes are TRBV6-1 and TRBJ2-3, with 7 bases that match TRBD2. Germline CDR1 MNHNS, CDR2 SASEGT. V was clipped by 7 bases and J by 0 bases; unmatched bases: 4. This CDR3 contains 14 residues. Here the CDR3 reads CASMIGRSTDTQYF. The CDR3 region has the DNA TGTGCCAGCATGATCGGGAGGAGCACAGATACGCAGTATTTT.

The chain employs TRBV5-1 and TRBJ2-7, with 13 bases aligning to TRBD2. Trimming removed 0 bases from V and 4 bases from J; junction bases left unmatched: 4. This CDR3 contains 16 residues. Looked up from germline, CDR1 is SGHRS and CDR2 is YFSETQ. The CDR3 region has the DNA TGCGCCAGCAGCTTGGGTCCGGGACTAGCGGGATACGAGCAGTACTTC. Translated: CASSLGPGLAGYEQYF.

CDR3 loop: CASSEQGYTDTQYF. For the CDR3, the DNA is TGTGCCAGCAGTGAACAAGGGTACACAGATACGCAGTATTTT. The chain joins TRBV6-1 to TRBJ2-3; D is unresolved. The germline V gene encodes CDR1 MNHNS and CDR2 SASEGT. The CDR3 is 14 residues long. Trimming pared 2 bases from V and 2 bases from J, leaving 8 bases between.

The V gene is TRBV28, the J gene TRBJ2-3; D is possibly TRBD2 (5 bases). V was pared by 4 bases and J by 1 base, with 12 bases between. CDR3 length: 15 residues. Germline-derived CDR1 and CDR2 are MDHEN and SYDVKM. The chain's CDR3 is CASSWTALGTDTQYF. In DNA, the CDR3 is TGTGCCAGCAGTTGGACTGCGTTAGGCACAGATACGCAGTATTTT. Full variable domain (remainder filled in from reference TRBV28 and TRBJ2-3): DVKVTQSSRYLVKRTGEKVFLECVQDMDHENMFWYRQDPGLGLRLIYFSYDVKMKEKGDIPEGYSVSREKKERFSLILESASTNQTSMYLCASSWTALGTDTQYFGPGTRLTVL.

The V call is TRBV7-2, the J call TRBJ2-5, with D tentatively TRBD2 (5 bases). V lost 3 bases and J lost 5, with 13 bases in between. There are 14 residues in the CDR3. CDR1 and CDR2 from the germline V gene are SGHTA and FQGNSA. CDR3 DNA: TGTGCCAGCAGCTTTAACGCGGGTTTTGAGACCCAGTACTTC. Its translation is CASSFNAGFETQYF.

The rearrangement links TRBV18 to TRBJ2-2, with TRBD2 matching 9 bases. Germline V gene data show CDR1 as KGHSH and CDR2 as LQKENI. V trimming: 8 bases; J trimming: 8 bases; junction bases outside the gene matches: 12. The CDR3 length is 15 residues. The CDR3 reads CASQPPVSGSGELFF. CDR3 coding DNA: TGTGCCAGCCAACCGCCGGTTAGCGGGAGTGGGGAGCTGTTTTTT.

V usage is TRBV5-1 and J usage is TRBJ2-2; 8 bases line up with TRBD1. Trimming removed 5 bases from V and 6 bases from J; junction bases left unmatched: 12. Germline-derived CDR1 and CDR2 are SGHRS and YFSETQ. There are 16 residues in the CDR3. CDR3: CASRYRQGSGPGELFF. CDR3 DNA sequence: TGCGCCAGCAGGTACCGACAGGGGTCAGGGCCCGGGGAGCTGTTTTTT.

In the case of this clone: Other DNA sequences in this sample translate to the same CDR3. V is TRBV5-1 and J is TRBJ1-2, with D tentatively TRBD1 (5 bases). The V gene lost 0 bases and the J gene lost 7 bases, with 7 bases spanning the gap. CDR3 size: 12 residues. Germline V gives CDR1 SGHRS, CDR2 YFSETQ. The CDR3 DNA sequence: TGCGCCAGCAGCTTGGAGGGGTTTGGCTACACCTTC. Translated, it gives CASSLEGFGYTF. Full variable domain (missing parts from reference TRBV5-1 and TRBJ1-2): KAGVTQTPRYLIKTRGQQVTLSCSPISGHRSVSWYQQTPGQGLQFLFEYFSETQRNKGNFPGRFSGRQFSNSRSEMNVSTLELGDSALYLCASSLEGFGYTFGSGTRLTVV.

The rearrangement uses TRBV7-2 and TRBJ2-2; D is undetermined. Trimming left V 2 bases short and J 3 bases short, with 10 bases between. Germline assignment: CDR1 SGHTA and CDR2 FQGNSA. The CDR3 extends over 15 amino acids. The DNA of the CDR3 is TGTGCCAGCAGCTTATATTCCGGAGACACCGGGGAGCTGTTTTTT. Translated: CASSLYSGDTGELFF.

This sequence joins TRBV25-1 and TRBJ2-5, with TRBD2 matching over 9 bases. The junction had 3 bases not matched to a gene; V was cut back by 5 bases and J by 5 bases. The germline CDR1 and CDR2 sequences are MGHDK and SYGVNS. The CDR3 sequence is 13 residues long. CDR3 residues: CASSLAGKETQYF. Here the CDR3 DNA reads TGTGCCAGCAGTCTAGCGGGAAAGGAGACCCAGTACTTC.

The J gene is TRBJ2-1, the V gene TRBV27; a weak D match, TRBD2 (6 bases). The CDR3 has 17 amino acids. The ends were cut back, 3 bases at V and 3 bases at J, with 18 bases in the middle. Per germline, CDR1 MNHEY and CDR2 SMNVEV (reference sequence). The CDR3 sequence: CASSFSSGGVLYNEQFF. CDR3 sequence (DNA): TGTGCCAGCAGTTTTTCCAGCGGCGGGGTCCTCTACAATGAGCAGTTCTTC.

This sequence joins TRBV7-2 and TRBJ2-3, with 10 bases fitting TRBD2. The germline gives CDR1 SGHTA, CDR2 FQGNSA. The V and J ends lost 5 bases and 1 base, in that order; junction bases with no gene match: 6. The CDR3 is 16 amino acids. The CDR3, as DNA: TGTGCCAGCAGCCTCTCTAGCGGGAGCGGCACAGATACGCAGTATTTT. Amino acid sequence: CASSLSSGSGTDTQYF. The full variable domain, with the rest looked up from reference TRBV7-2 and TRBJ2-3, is GAGVSQSPSNKVTEKGKDVELRCDPISGHTALYWYRQSLGQGLEFLIYFQGNSAPDKSGLPSDRFSAERTGGSVSTLTIQRTQQEDSAVYLCASSLSSGSGTDTQYFGPGTRLTVL.

CDR3 DNA: TGTGCCTGGAGGAGGCCCAATGAGCAGTTCTTC. Amino acid sequence: CAWRRPNEQFF. The chain couples TRBV30 to TRBJ2-1; D uncertain. The CDR3 length is 11 residues. V was cut by 3 bases and J by 6 bases, with 6 bases left in between. Germline V gene lookup returns CDR1 GTSNPN and CDR2 SVGIG (reference sequence). The full variable domain, rest sourced from reference TRBV30 and TRBJ2-1, is SQTIHQWPATLVQPVGSPLSLECTVEGTSNPNLYWYRQAAGRGLQLLFYSVGIGQISSEVPQNLSASRPQDRQFILSSKKLLLSDSGFYLCAWRRPNEQFFGPGTRLTVL.

CDR3 bases: TGTGCCAGTACCTCAAATCTGGGAACTGAAGCTTTCTTT. Encoded protein: CASTSNLGTEAFF. The chain uses TRBV19 and TRBJ1-1; D not resolved. The length of the CDR3 is 13 residues. Trimming stripped 7 bases from V and 5 bases from J, with 14 bases between. Germline CDR1 and CDR2: LNHDA and SQIVND (reference sequence).

CDR3 sequence: CASSLQLAEAFF. In DNA form, the CDR3 reads TGTGCCAGCAGCCTCCAGTTGGCTGAAGCTTTCTTT. This chain connects TRBV7-8 to TRBJ1-1, with no clear D. CDR3 length: 12 residues. CDR1 is SGHVS and CDR2 is FQNEAQ in the germline V gene. V shed 5 bases and J shed 6 bases, with 10 bases lying between them.